Given below is one T cell receptor beta chain in context. Its antigen is not identified. This sample is part of a study of T-cell reconstitution after alpha-beta-depleted transplantation in children. Study findings and constraints: T-cell counts and diversity at one year following transplant were attributed mainly to newly produced T cells. Several patients had high TCRbeta diversity at day 60; it came from surviving recipient T cells and thymic progenitors. Several hundred expanded graft clones reportedly gave rise to the alpha-beta T cells present about two months after transplant.

V was trimmed by 8 bases and J by 0 bases, leaving 11 bases between them. This CDR3 has 14 residues. From germline, CDR1 is MNHEY and CDR2 SMNVEV (reference sequence). A TCRbeta library incorporating unique molecular identifiers was prepared. TCRdb itself ran the PCR reads through MiXCR, one entry per CDR3 protein. Seen here are 450,000 to 600,000 distinct CDR3 sequences, approximately 10% observed once, and the top ten hold around 2.2%. Sequenced here: PBMCs, sampled before TCRalphabeta/CD19-depleted stem cell transplant. The J gene is TRBJ2-1, the V gene TRBV27; D gene unclear. The TCR originated in a child under 10 years old with inherited bone marrow failure, due to receive a stem cell transplant. Written as DNA, the CDR3 is TGTGCCAGCCAACTCAGCGTCTCCTACAATGAGCAGTTCTTC. Encoded protein: CASQLSVSYNEQFF.